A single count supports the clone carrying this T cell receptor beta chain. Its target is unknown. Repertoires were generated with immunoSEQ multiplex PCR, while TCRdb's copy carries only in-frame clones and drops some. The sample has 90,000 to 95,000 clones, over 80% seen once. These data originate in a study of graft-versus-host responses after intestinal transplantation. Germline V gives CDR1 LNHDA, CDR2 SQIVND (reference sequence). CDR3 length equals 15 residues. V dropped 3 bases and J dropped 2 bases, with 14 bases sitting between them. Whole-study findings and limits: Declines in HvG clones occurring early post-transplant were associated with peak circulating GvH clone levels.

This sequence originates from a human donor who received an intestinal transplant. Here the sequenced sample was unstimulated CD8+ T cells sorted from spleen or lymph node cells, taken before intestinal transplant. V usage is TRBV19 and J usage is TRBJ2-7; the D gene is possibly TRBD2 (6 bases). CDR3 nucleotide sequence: TGTGCCAGTAGTATTGGAGGGGCCAATCCCTACGAGCAGTACTTC. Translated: CASSIGGANPYEQYF.